This entry describes one T cell receptor (beta chain). Which antigen it targets is not known. Per-nucleotide qualities are absent, and no much larger clonotype sits a single base away. The junction carries 16 bases between V and J, which are trimmed by 7 bases and 4 bases respectively. According to the germline V gene (reference sequence), CDR1 reads LNHDA and CDR2 reads SQIVND. The CDR3 goes from the cysteine to the phenylalanine over 14 residues. CDR3 DNA only is kept here, 42 bases in frame from base 1. Genomic DNA was isolated with the QIAamp DNA kit from frozen aliquots of single-cell suspensions that had not been sorted. Surgically resected non-small cell lung cancer tissue was used for the tumour samples. Tissues were received within 2 hours of resection and were immediately processed into single-cell suspensions. Tissue was mechanically dissociated and enzymatically digested with DNase I, collagenase I and hyaluronidase for approximately 29 minutes at 37 °C, then filtered and RBC-lysed.

This sample is drawn from a study of immune cell composition in non-small cell lung cancer (dated 2017 in TCRdb). Some background on the complete study: Histologic subtype was assigned using H&E plus p63, CK5, Napsin A and TTF-1 immunohistochemistry, mainly lung adenocarcinoma or squamous cell carcinoma. A few tumour specimens with TCR-beta data were rare histological subtypes and were excluded from the subtype comparisons. Using Adaptive Biotechnologies, the researchers ran TCR-beta sequencing on some 36 paired NSCLC tumour and non-adjacent lung specimens, along with around 25 tumour-only specimens. In supplementary cohort #1, which comprised around ten lung adenocarcinoma cases, paired tumour/lung TCR-beta sequencing was performed and TIL populations were generated so that tumour reactivity could be assessed. The study at large found these results: Tumour-associated clones >0.5% occurred in nearly half of NSCLC cases: around 30% of adenocarcinomas versus 75% of squamous carcinomas. Across some ten adenocarcinoma cases, TIL tumour reactivity correlated strongly with maximal tumour-associated clone frequency but not with overall clonality. The reactivity cohort was only roughly nine cases, and tumour-reactive clones were not shown to share sequences with the dominant in vivo tumour-associated clones. Top 10 clone scores and productive clonality were significantly higher in lung squamous cell carcinoma than in lung adenocarcinoma tumours. No significant correlation was found between tumour TCR-beta clonality and smoking pack-years.

A two-step multiplex PCR was used to amplify TCR-beta CDR3 regions from genomic DNA, and Illumina-compatible adaptors were added in the second step. TCR-beta immunosequencing was carried out on an Illumina platform through the commercial immunoSEQ service. The source study handled its data this way. Repertoires were summarised by productive clonality and by Top 10 Clones, defined as the percentage of T-cell templates derived from the ten most frequent sequences. Values for productive clonality spanned 0 to 1, where a value of 1 indicated a monoclonal population. Sequences comprising at least 0.1% of tumour T-cell templates but absent from matched non-adjacent lung were defined as tumour-associated clones and were identified via log10 scatter plots. Analyses were done in GraphPad Prism7 and R, with Student's t-tests for two-group comparisons, ANOVA for stages, and linear regression for relationships. TCRdb stores this immuneACCESS table with in-frame sequences only. Part of the clones is absent; in the studies checked, under half of the shortfall reflects unresolved V genes, and no reason is known for the rest. V and J calls and clone size are those listed in that table; D and trimming were worked out from the DNA. This sample gives about 13,000 clones in total; around three quarters of them show up just once. Of the sample, around an eighth falls within the top ten clones.

This chain joins TRBV19 to TRBJ1-1; TRBD1 is possibly the D segment (6 matching bases). The sample consisted of lung tumor tissue. The TCR comes from a human donor with non-small cell lung cancer. The CDR3 protein is CASKTGWDGTEAFF. The sequence in DNA is TGTGCCAGTAAGACAGGTTGGGATGGCACTGAAGCTTTCTTT.